This T cell receptor beta chain was captured in a study of CD8 T cells in ankylosing spondylitis. Study-wide findings and caveats: In reactive arthritis synovial fluid and blood, some motif variants had been reported before. Disease-linked clones were CD8+ and relatively rare in peripheral blood. Fewer than ten highly homologous variants made up a TCR beta motif that seemed to typify ankylosing spondylitis blood. As reported, disease-linked clones showed significant enrichment in matched ankylosing spondylitis synovial fluid.

This clonotype has at least ten counts. Its antigen is unknown. V gave up 7 bases and J gave up 4 bases; unmatched junction bases: 5. CDR3 size: 15 residues. Researchers built TCR beta libraries using quantitative 5'-RACE with molecular barcodes. TCRdb re-called the 5' RACE reads through MiXCR, storing one row per CDR3 protein. The repertoire holds fewer than 650,000 distinct CDR3 sequences, with about 13% as singletons. Sequenced input: blood, either unsorted or a sorted T cell fraction (not recorded which). This receptor was obtained from a male donor with ankylosing spondylitis. V is TRBV12-3 or TRBV12-4 and J is TRBJ2-2, with TRBD2 identical over 11 bases. DNA for the CDR3: TGTGCCAGCATTCGGGGGACTAGCGGCACCGGGGAGCTGTTTTTT. This gives the protein CASIRGTSGTGELFF.